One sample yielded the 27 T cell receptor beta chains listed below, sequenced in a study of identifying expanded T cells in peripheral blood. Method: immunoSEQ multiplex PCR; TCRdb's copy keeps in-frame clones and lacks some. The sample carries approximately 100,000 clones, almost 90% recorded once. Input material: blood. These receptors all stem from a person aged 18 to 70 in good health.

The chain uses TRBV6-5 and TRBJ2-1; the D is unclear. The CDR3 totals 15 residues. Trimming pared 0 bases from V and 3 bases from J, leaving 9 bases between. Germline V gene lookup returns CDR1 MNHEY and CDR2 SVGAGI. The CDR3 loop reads CASSYSAEHYNEQFF. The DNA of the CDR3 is TGTGCCAGCAGTTACTCGGCGGAACACTACAATGAGCAGTTCTTC.

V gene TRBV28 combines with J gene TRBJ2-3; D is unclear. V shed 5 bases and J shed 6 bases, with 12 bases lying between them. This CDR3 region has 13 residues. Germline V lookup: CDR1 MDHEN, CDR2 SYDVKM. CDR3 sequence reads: CASSRDIRDTQYF. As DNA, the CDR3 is TGTGCCAGCAGTCGCGACATTAGGGATACGCAGTATTTT.

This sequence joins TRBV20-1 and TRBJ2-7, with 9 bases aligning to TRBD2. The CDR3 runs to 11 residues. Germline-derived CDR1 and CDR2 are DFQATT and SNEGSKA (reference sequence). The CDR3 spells CRPAGGEEQYF. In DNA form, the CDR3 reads TGCAGGCCAGCGGGGGGCGAGGAGCAGTACTTC.

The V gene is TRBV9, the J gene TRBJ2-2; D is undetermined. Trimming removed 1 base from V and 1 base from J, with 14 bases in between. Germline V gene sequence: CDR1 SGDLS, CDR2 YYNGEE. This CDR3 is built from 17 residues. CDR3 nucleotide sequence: TGTGCCAGCAGCGTAAACCCTCGACGGAGGAACACCGGGGAGCTGTTTTTT. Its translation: CASSVNPRRRNTGELFF. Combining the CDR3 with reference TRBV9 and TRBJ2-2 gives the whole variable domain DSGVTQTPKHLITATGQRVTLRCSPRSGDLSVYWYQQSLDQGLQFLIQYYNGEERAKGNILERFSAQQFPDLHSELNLSSLELGDSALYFCASSVNPRRRNTGELFFGEGSRLTVL.

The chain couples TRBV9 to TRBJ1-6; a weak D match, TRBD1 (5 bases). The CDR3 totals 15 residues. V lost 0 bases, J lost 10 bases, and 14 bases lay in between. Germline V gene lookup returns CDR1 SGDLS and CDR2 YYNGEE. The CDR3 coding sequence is TGTGCCAGCAGCGTAGACGGCAGGGCGGAATCACCCCTCCACTTT. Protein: CASSVDGRAESPLHF. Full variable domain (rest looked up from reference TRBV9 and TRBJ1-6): DSGVTQTPKHLITATGQRVTLRCSPRSGDLSVYWYQQSLDQGLQFLIQYYNGEERAKGNILERFSAQQFPDLHSELNLSSLELGDSALYFCASSVDGRAESPLHFGNGTRLTVT.

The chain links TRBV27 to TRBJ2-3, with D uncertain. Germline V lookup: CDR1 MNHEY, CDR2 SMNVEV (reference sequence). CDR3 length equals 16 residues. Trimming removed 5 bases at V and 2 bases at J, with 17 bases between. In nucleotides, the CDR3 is TGTGCCAGCAGTATCTCCTCGGTAGGCCTCACAGATACGCAGTATTTT. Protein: CASSISSVGLTDTQYF.

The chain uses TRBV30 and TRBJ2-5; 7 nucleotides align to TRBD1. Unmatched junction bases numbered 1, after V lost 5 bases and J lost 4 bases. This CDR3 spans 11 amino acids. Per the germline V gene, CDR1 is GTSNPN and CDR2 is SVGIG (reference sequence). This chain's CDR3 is CAWPGGETQYF. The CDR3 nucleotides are TGTGCCTGGCCAGGGGGAGAGACCCAGTACTTC.

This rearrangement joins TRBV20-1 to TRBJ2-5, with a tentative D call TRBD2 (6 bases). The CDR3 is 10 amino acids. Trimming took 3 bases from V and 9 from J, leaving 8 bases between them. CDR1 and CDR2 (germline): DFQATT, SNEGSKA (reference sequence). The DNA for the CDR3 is TGCAGTGCTAGGGGACTGGCCCAGTACTTC. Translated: CSARGLAQYF.

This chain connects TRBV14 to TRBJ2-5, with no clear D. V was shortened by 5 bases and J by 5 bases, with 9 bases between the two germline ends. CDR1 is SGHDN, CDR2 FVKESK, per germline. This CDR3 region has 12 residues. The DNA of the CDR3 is TGTGCCAGCAGCTTGACCTGGGAGACCCAGTACTTC. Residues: CASSLTWETQYF.

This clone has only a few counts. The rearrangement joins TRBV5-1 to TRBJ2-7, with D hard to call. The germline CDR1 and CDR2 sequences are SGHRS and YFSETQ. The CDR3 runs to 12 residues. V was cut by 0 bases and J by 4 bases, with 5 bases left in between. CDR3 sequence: CASSLEGYEQYF. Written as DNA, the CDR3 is TGCGCCAGCAGCTTGGAAGGGTACGAGCAGTACTTC. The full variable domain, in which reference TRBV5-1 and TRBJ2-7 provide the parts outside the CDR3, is KAGVTQTPRYLIKTRGQQVTLSCSPISGHRSVSWYQQTPGQGLQFLFEYFSETQRNKGNFPGRFSGRQFSNSRSEMNVSTLELGDSALYLCASSLEGYEQYFGPGTRLTVT.

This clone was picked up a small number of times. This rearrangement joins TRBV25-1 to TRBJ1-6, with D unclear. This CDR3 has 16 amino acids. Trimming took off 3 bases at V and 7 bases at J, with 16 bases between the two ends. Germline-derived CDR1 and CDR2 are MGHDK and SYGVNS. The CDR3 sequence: CASSDLGVTPNSPLHF. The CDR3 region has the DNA TGTGCCAGCAGTGATTTGGGTGTCACCCCGAATTCACCCCTCCACTTT.

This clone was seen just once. CDR3 region: CASSETPTTDTQYF. In DNA, the CDR3 is TGTGCCAGCAGTGAGACGCCGACCACAGATACGCAGTATTTT. The chain is built from TRBV6-4 and TRBJ2-3, with D unclear. Germline CDR1 MRHNA, CDR2 SNTAGT. V gave up 3 bases and J gave up 2 bases, with 9 bases separating them. The CDR3 is 14 amino acids.

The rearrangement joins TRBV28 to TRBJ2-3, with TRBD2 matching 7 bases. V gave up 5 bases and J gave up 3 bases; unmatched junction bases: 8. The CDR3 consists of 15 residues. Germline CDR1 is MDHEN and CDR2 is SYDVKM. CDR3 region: CASSTLAVATDTQYF. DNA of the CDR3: TGTGCCAGCAGTACCCTAGCGGTCGCTACAGATACGCAGTATTTT.

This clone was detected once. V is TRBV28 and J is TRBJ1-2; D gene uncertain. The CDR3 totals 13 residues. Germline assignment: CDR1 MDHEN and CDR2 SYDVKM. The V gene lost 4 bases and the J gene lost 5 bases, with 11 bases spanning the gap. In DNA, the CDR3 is TGTGCCAGCAGTTCACATTCCCTATATGGCTACACCTTC. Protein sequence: CASSSHSLYGYTF.

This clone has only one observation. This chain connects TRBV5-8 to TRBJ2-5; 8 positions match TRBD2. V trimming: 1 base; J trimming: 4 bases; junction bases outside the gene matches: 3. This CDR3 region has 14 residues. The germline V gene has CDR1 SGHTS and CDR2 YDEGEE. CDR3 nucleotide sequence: TGTGCCAGCAGCTTGTATCGGGGGGGAGAGACCCAGTACTTC. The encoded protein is CASSLYRGGETQYF. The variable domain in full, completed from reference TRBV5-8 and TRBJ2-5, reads EAGVTQSPTHLIKTRGQQATLRCSPISGHTSVYWYQQALGLGLQFLLWYDEGEERNRGNFPPRFSGRQFPNYSSELNVNALELEDSALYLCASSLYRGGETQYFGPGTRLLVL.

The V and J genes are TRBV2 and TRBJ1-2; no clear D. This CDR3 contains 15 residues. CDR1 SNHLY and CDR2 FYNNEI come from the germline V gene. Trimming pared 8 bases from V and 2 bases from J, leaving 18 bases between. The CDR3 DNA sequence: TGTGCCAGCGCCGGCGGCCAGGTCCCCAACTATGGCTACACCTTC. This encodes CASAGGQVPNYGYTF.

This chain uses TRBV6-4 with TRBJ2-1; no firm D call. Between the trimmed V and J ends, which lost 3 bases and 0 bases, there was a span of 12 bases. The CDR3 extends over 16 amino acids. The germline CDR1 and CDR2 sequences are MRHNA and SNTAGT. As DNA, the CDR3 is TGTGCCAGCAGTGATAGCTGGCGCAGCTCCTACAATGAGCAGTTCTTC. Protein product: CASSDSWRSSYNEQFF.

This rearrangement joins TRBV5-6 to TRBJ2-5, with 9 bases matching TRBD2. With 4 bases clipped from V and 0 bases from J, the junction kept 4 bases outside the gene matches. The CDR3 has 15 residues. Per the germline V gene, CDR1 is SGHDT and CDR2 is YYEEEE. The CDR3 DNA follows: TGTGCCAGCAGCCTCACTAGCGGGTACCAAGAGACCCAGTACTTC. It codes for CASSLTSGYQETQYF.

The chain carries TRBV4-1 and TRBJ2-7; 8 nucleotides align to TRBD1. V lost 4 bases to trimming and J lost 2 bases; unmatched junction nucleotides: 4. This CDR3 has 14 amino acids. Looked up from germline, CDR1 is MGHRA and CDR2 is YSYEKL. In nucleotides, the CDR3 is TGCGCCAGCAGCCCAAGACAGGGGCCCTACGAGCAGTACTTC. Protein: CASSPRQGPYEQYF.

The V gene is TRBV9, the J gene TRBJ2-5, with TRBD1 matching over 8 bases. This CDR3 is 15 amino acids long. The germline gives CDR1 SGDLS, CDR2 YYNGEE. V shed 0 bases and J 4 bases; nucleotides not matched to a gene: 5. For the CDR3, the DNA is TGTGCCAGCAGCGTAGCTGGACAGGGCGGAGAGACCCAGTACTTC. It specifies CASSVAGQGGETQYF.

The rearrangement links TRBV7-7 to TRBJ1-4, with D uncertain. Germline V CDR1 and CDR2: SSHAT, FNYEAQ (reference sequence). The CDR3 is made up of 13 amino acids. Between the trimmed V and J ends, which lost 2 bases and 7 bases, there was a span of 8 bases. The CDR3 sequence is CASSLSLGEKLFF. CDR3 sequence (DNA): TGTGCCAGCAGCTTAAGTTTGGGTGAAAAACTGTTTTTT.

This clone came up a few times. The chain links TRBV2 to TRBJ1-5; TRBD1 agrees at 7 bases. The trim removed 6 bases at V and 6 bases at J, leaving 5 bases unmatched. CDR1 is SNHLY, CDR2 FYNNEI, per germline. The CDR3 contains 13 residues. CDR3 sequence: CASRLQGRQPQHF. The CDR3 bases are TGTGCCAGCAGATTACAGGGGCGTCAGCCCCAGCATTTT.

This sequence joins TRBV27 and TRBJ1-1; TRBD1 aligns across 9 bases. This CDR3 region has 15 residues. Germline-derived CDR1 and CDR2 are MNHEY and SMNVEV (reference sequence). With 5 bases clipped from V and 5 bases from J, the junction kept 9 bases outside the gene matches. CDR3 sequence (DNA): TGTGCCAGCAGTCTGTTACAGGGGGCGGGTACTGAAGCTTTCTTT. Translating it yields CASSLLQGAGTEAFF.

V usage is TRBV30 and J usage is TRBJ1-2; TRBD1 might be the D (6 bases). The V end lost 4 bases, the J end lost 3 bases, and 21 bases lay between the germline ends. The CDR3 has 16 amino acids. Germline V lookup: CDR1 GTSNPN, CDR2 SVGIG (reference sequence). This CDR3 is CAWTTPGRGLDYGYTF. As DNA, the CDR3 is TGTGCCTGGACAACTCCGGGCAGGGGTTTGGACTATGGCTACACCTTC.

In DNA, the CDR3 is TGCGCCAGCAGCCCGGACAGCTCTGGAAACACCATATATTTT. Protein sequence: CASSPDSSGNTIYF. The chain uses TRBV5-1 and TRBJ1-3; D is perhaps TRBD1 (6 bases). The CDR3 covers 14 residues. The germline V gene has CDR1 SGHRS and CDR2 YFSETQ. V lost 4 bases to trimming and J lost 0 bases, with 8 bases between them.

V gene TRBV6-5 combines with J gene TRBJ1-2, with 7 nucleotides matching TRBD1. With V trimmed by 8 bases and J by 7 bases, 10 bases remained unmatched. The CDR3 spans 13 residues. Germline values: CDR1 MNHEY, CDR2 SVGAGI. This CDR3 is CASSRGGATGYTF. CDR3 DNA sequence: TGTGCCAGCTCCAGGGGGGGGGCGACTGGCTACACCTTC.

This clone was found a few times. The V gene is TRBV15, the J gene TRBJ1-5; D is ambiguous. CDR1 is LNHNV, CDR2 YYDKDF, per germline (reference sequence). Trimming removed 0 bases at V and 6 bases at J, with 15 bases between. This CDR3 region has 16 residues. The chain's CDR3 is CATSREGLDFGQPQHF. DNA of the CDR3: TGTGCCACCAGCAGAGAGGGCCTGGACTTTGGTCAGCCCCAGCATTTT.